Listed below are T cell receptor beta chains from one sample, sequenced in a study of breast tumors, draining lymph nodes, adjacent tissues. Via MiXCR, TCRdb re-called the multiplex PCR reads, giving one row per CDR3 protein. The top ten clones hold about 28% of a sample with about 14,000 distinct CDR3 sequences, 55% to 60% of them seen once. The sequenced sample was tumor-adjacent breast tissue. These receptor sequences come from a female donor with breast cancer. Some clones in this sample may be carry-over from other donors' samples. Each CDR3 is given with its conserved first and last residue. The D gene is left open where the match is weak. For some rows the clone size is stated as once, few or many, or as a class when expanded; others skip it.

>TRBV2|.|.|TRBJ1-2
CASSESRVYGYTF
TGTGCCAGCAGTGAAAGTAGGGTCTATGGCTACACCTTC
>TRBV7-2|.|.|TRBJ2-3
CASSTRDSTDTQYF
TGTGCCAGCAGCACGCGGGACAGCACAGATACGCAGTATTTT
>TRBV6-1|.|TRBD2|TRBJ2-3
CASRRGGTSTDTQYF
TGTGCCAGCAGACGGGGGGGGACTAGCACAGATACGCAGTATTTT
>TRBV2|medium-sized|TRBD1|TRBJ1-2
CASSVGTGNGYTF
TGTGCCAGCAGTGTTGGGACAGGGAATGGCTACACCTTC
>TRBV6-5|many|TRBD2|TRBJ2-5
CASSREAQETQYF
TGTGCCAGCAGCCGGGAGGCCCAAGAGACCCAGTACTTC
>TRBV20-1|medium-sized|.|TRBJ2-1
CSARDRETSYNEQFF
TGCAGTGCTAGAGATCGAGAAACCTCCTACAATGAGCAGTTCTTC
>TRBV9|few|.|TRBJ1-6
CASTAQGWNSPLHF
TGTGCCAGCACCGCACAGGGTTGGAATTCACCCCTCCACTTT
>TRBV7-9|.|.|TRBJ1-5
CASSQNAGGNQPQHF
TGTGCCAGCAGCCAGAACGCAGGTGGCAATCAGCCCCAGCATTTT
>TRBV24-1|.|TRBD1|TRBJ1-2
CATSEGQGTGYTF
TGTGCCACCAGTGAGGGACAGGGGACTGGCTACACCTTC
>TRBV9|once|.|TRBJ2-3
CASSPKAGDTQYF
TGTGCCAGCAGCCCGAAAGCGGGAGATACGCAGTATTTT
>TRBV19|many|.|TRBJ2-4
CASRALGGGGKNIQYF
TGTGCCAGTAGGGCCCTCGGTGGAGGGGGCAAAAACATTCAGTACTTC
>TRBV20-1|.|.|TRBJ1-4
CSARRLGRGGFNEKLFF
TGCAGTGCTAGACGCTTGGGCAGGGGCGGTTTTAATGAAAAACTGTTTTTT
>TRBV20-1|.|TRBD2|TRBJ2-1
CSARAGGFDEQFF
TGCAGTGCACGAGCGGGAGGGTTCGATGAGCAGTTCTTC
>TRBV2|many|.|TRBJ1-1
CASSDPRREAFF
TGTGCCAGCAGTGACCCCCGCCGTGAAGCTTTCTTT
>TRBV29-1|.|.|TRBJ2-5
CSAEEGRGHGETRYF
TGCAGCGCCGAGGAGGGACGAGGCCATGGGGAGACCCGGTACTTC
>TRBV9|.|TRBD2|TRBJ2-7
CASSPSGTSGSPEQYF
TGTGCCAGCAGCCCGTCCGGGACTAGCGGGAGTCCCGAGCAGTACTTC
>TRBV10-1|.|.|TRBJ1-2
CASSSDRTRGYTF
TGCGCCAGCAGTTCGGATCGAACCCGGGGCTACACCTTC
>TRBV27|many|TRBD1|TRBJ2-7
CASSTDRDRGYEQYF
TGTGCCAGCAGTACCGACCGGGACAGGGGCTACGAGCAGTACTTC
>TRBV7-3|many|TRBD1|TRBJ1-5
CASSFPTDRDSNQPQHF
TGTGCCAGCAGCTTCCCAACAGACAGGGATAGCAATCAGCCCCAGCATTTT